A selection of T cell receptor beta chains follows, all from one sample in a study of post-analysis software for immune sequencing data. TCRdb passed the PCR reads through MiXCR, listing each CDR3 protein once. Of roughly 650,000 distinct CDR3 sequences in the sample, approximately 60% were seen once. The sequenced material came from blood. The receptors were sampled from a girl aged 2-10 years with multiple sclerosis. Each CDR3 is given with its conserved first and last residue. The D gene is left open where the match is weak. Not all rows give a size; the values are once, few, many and, for expanded clones, a class.

size	V	J	D	DNA	CDR3
-	TRBV7-8	TRBJ2-3	TRBD2	TGTGCCAGCAGCTTAGGGGGACTAGCGGGGGGGATCGCAGATACGCAGTATTTT	CASSLGGLAGGIADTQYF
-	TRBV29-1	TRBJ2-1	-	TGCAGCGTTGATTCCCCAAATTCGTACAATGAGCAGTTCTTC	CSVDSPNSYNEQFF
-	TRBV10-3	TRBJ2-5	TRBD2	TGTGCCATCAGTGAGCTAGCGGGAGGGCAAGAGACCCAGTACTTC	CAISELAGGQETQYF
-	TRBV5-1	TRBJ2-6	-	TGCGCCAGCAGCTTCCAGCGGACTGGGGCCAACGTCCTGACTTTC	CASSFQRTGANVLTF
few	TRBV20-1	TRBJ2-1	TRBD2	TGCAGTGCACGTCGGGGGGGAGGAGGCTACAATGAGCAGTTCTTC	CSARRGGGGYNEQFF
-	TRBV12-3/TRBV12-4	TRBJ2-7	TRBD1	TGTGCCAGCAGCCTTCAGGGGGCCCACGAGCAGTACTTC	CASSLQGAHEQYF
-	TRBV20-1	TRBJ1-1	-	TGCAGTTGGGGGGGACCCGAAAGGGGCACTGAAGCTTTCTTT	CSWGGPERGTEAFF
-	TRBV10-1	TRBJ2-7	-	TGCGCCAGCAGTGACGGACAGACCACGTACGAGCAGTACTTC	CASSDGQTTYEQYF
few	TRBV27	TRBJ2-3	TRBD1	TGTGCCAGCAGCCGGACAGGGGCGGACACAGATACGCAGTATTTT	CASSRTGADTDTQYF
-	TRBV6-5	TRBJ2-1	TRBD2	TGTGCCAGCAGTTACTCCTGGCGGGAGGGCCATGAGCAGTTCTTC	CASSYSWREGHEQFF
-	TRBV2	TRBJ1-1	-	TGTGCCAGCAGAAAAAGCGAGGCGGGGAACACTGAAGCTTTCTTT	CASRKSEAGNTEAFF
-	TRBV5-6	TRBJ2-1	TRBD1	TGTGCCAGCAGCCCGATCGGGGGACAGGGACCCTACAATGAGCAGTTCTTC	CASSPIGGQGPYNEQFF
-	TRBV7-9	TRBJ2-7	-	TGTACCAGCAGCTCCAGGGGACGCTTCGAGCAGTACTTC	CTSSSRGRFEQYF
-	TRBV4-3	TRBJ2-1	TRBD2	TGCGCCAGCAGCCAAGATGGACTAGTTAATCGCAATGAGCAGTTCTTC	CASSQDGLVNRNEQFF
few	TRBV29-1	TRBJ1-1	-	TGCAGCGTTGAGAGGAGGAACACTGAAGCTTTCTTT	CSVERRNTEAFF
-	TRBV5-6	TRBJ2-1	-	TGTGCCAGCAGCCGGGACTCCAATGAGCAGTTCTTC	CASSRDSNEQFF
-	TRBV12-3/TRBV12-4	TRBJ2-6	-	TGTGCCAGCAGCACCTTAGGTGGTCCCCGCTCTGGGGCCAACGTCCTGACTTTC	CASSTLGGPRSGANVLTF
-	TRBV5-1	TRBJ2-1	-	TGCGCCAGCAGCTTGGTGGCAGGGCGAGGTTACAATGAGCAGTTCTTC	CASSLVAGRGYNEQFF
-	TRBV5-1	TRBJ1-2	TRBD1	TGCGCCAGCAGCTTGCCGACAGGGGAGGTGAAGACTGGCTACACCTTC	CASSLPTGEVKTGYTF
-	TRBV6-5	TRBJ2-1	TRBD2	TGTGCCAGCAGTTACCTAGCGGGAGGGAACAATGAGCAGTTCTTC	CASSYLAGGNNEQFF